The T cell receptor (beta chain) described here comes from a study of TIL therapy for anti-PD-1-resistant metastatic lung cancer (dated by TCRdb to the early 2020s). Background on the whole study: Tumors were harvested before any PD-1/PD-L1 blockade; patients then received nivolumab, and those progressing received lymphodepletion, expanded TIL infusion and IL-2. Among the enrolled patients, the median age was 54 years (range 38-75), and the median tumor PD-L1 proportion score was about 6%. Clonotypes were tracked across tumor, expanded TIL product and serial blood samples by T cell receptor beta sequencing of tumor and peripheral blood. Across the cohort, whole-exome sequencing showed a median non-synonymous tumor mutation burden of roughly 1.5 mutations per megabase. Most of the cohort had lung adenocarcinoma, including a few EGFR-mutant tumors and two ALK-rearranged tumors, and half of the patients were either current or former smokers.

In the germline V gene (reference sequence), CDR1 corresponds to SEHNR and CDR2 to FQNEAQ. The CDR3 starts with the cysteine, ends with the phenylalanine, and has 16 residues. Only CDR3 DNA is held: 48 bases, read in frame from base 1. V and J are trimmed by 1 base and 5 bases, and the gene matches miss 6 bases of the junction. TCR beta CDR3 regions were amplified from genomic DNA with the immunoSEQ v3 hsTCRB kit using bias-controlled multiplex PCR. TCR libraries were sequenced on an Illumina NextSeq 500 to around 2.1 million read pairs for survey level or roughly 4.5-6.5 million for deep level. Per the authors' processing: The immunoSEQ Analyzer software assigned V, D and J genes, filtered out non-productive sequences, and reported clonality. Repertoires of infused TIL and blood were compared using productive Simpson clonality and the Morisita overlap index of productive TRB rearrangements. Absolute clonotype counts in blood were estimated as lymphocyte count times CD3+ fraction times the clone's productive frequency. TCRdb obtained this table from immuneACCESS and retained in-frame rearrangements with V and J assigned. These tables miss some clones; where compared with another copy, unresolved V genes account for less than half of the shortfall, and the remainder is unexplained. V and J calls and clone size are copied from that table; D and trimming were computed from the DNA. The sample contains more than 15,000 clones, roughly 80% of them found a single time. The top ten hold 2.2% of the sample.

The sample's time point, from its label and the paper: pre-treatment sample, taken before nivolumab and TIL therapy. Between October 2017 and January 2020, a dual-center phase I trial enrolled adults who had stage 4 NSCLC. The samples were drawn from an open-label, single-arm phase I trial testing tumor-infiltrating lymphocyte therapy combined with nivolumab in advanced non-small cell lung cancer. Blood mononuclear cells from EDTA tubes were separated on a Ficoll gradient and snap-frozen as pellets, and DNA was extracted from the cells using a Qiagen mini-prep kit. Results the study describes overall, beyond this receptor: The baseline peripheral repertoire was partially replaced by infused TIL clonotypes, which then decayed over months, and persistence showed no apparent association with response. Because the cohort was highly selected, with more treatment-naive, never-smoker and oncogene-addicted patients than is typical, generalizability is limited. The study protocol defined all tumor marker inferences as exploratory.

Concerning this clone: The specificity of this receptor is unknown. Base qualities were left out, and no much larger clone turns up one base away.

Sequenced here: blood, sampled at baseline. The sequence was collected from a person between 25 and 80 years old with non-small cell lung cancer. The chain joins TRBV7-9 to TRBJ2-1, with 9 middle bases fitting TRBD1. This receptor has the CDR3 CASSLGVDRGDNEQFF. The nucleotide sequence reads TGTGCCAGCAGCTTAGGGGTCGACAGGGGGGACAATGAGCAGTTCTTC.